These T cell receptor beta chains were read from a single sample in a study of blood T cell repertoires in COVID-19. Clones were read by immunoSEQ multiplex PCR, and TCRdb kept only the in-frame ones, dropping some. Of roughly 200,000 clones in the sample, 70% to 90% were seen once. The sequenced sample consisted of PBMCs or T cells enriched from blood (not recorded which). The receptors were sampled from a young man who had recovered from COVID-19. Each CDR3 is given with its conserved first and last residue. Fields, in order: D gene, clone size, J gene, V gene, CDR3 protein, CDR3 DNA. D genes are given only for firm matches. Not every row has a clone size; where given, it reads once, few, many or a size class.

NA NA TRBJ1-2 TRBV5-4 CASSLQGRENYGYTF TGTGCCAGCAGCTTGCAGGGGCGAGAAAACTATGGCTACACCTTC
NA NA TRBJ1-4 TRBV6-5 CASMGGAGEKLFF TGTGCCAGCATGGGGGGGGCCGGTGAAAAACTGTTTTTT
TRBD2 once TRBJ2-7 TRBV7-2 CASSLLAETYEQYF TGTGCCAGCAGCCTACTAGCGGAAACCTACGAGCAGTACTTC
NA NA TRBJ1-6 TRBV2 CASSGAGYNSPLHF TGTGCCAGCAGTGGGGCAGGGTATAATTCACCCCTCCACTTT
NA NA TRBJ2-7 TRBV5-4 CASSLDAGISYEQYF TGTGCCAGCAGCTTGGATGCAGGGATCTCCTACGAGCAGTACTTC
TRBD1 NA TRBJ2-1 TRBV11-3 CASSQGPGGGEQFF TGTGCCAGCAGCCAAGGGCCAGGGGGCGGGGAGCAGTTCTTC
NA once TRBJ1-5 TRBV12-3/TRBV12-4 CASSFQGDQPQHF TGTGCCAGCAGTTTCCAGGGCGATCAGCCCCAGCATTTT
TRBD1 NA TRBJ1-2 TRBV11-2 CASSQDRDYGYTF TGTGCCAGCAGCCAGGACAGGGACTATGGCTACACCTTC
NA NA TRBJ2-1 TRBV19 CASSIPNSHYNEQFF TGTGCCAGTAGTATACCCAACTCCCACTACAATGAGCAGTTCTTC
NA NA TRBJ1-2 TRBV19 CASSLGGLYGYTF TGTGCCAGTAGTTTAGGGGGACTCTATGGCTACACCTTC
TRBD2 NA TRBJ2-3 TRBV5-4 CASSFGLAGGISTDTQYF TGTGCCAGCAGCTTCGGACTAGCGGGGGGTATCAGCACAGATACGCAGTATTTT
NA NA TRBJ2-3 TRBV9 CASSVGNTDTQYF TGTGCCAGCAGCGTCGGGAACACAGATACGCAGTATTTT
TRBD1 NA TRBJ2-2 TRBV6-1 CASSAKAGQGGWDTGELFF TGTGCCAGCAGTGCAAAAGCGGGACAGGGGGGTTGGGACACCGGGGAGCTGTTTTTT
TRBD1 NA TRBJ1-3 TRBV5-1 CASSLGQGRTNSGNTIYF TGCGCCAGCAGCTTGGGACAGGGGCGTACGAACTCTGGAAACACCATATATTTT
TRBD2 once TRBJ2-1 TRBV28 CASSDSGAHNEQFF TGTGCCAGCAGCGATAGCGGGGCCCACAATGAGCAGTTCTTC
NA NA TRBJ1-5 TRBV2 CASSSGHQPQHF TGTGCCAGCAGTTCAGGGCATCAGCCCCAGCATTTT
NA NA TRBJ1-3 TRBV28 CASSLPDRTLSGNTIYF TGTGCCAGCAGTTTACCCGACAGGACTCTCTCTGGAAACACCATATATTTT